This is a list of T cell receptor beta chains from one sample in a study of shared clonotypes between healthy human individuals. Generated by immunoSEQ multiplex PCR, the TCRdb table keeps only in-frame clones and is missing some. The table lists about 2.4 million clones, roughly 93% of them singletons. Sequenced: naive CD4+ T cells from PBMCs. Source of these receptors: a man aged 18 to 30 in good health. Some clones in this sample may be carry-over from other donors' samples. Both conserved end residues are part of each CDR3. A D gene is named only where the DNA matches it firmly. Expanded clones get a size class; other rows say once, few or many, or leave the size out.

>TRBJ2-3|NA|TRBV5-1|NA
CASSLEKRVFDTQYF
TGCGCCAGCAGCTTGGAGAAAAGGGTGTTCGATACGCAGTATTTT
>TRBJ2-1|NA|TRBV14|TRBD2
CASSQQTSGASEQFF
TGTGCCAGCAGCCAGCAGACTAGCGGGGCAAGTGAGCAGTTCTTC
>TRBJ2-7|once|TRBV30|NA
CAWSGYYEQYF
TGTGCCTGGAGTGGGTACTACGAGCAGTACTTC
>TRBJ1-1|few|TRBV5-1|NA
CASSLALGGDTEAFF
TGCGCCAGCAGCTTGGCCTTGGGCGGGGACACTGAAGCTTTCTTT
>TRBJ1-1|NA|TRBV7-9|NA
CASSLETAGGTEAFF
TGTGCCAGCAGCTTAGAGACAGCCGGGGGCACTGAAGCTTTCTTT
>TRBJ1-5|NA|TRBV2|NA
CASSEQPDNSNQPQHF
TGTGCCAGCAGTGAACAGCCCGACAATAGCAATCAGCCCCAGCATTTT
>TRBJ1-5|NA|TRBV19|TRBD1
CASSIPFSQGNQPQHF
TGTGCCAGTAGTATCCCCTTCTCACAGGGGAATCAGCCCCAGCATTTT
>TRBJ1-5|NA|TRBV7-2|NA
CASSFWHNQPQHF
TGTGCCAGCAGCTTTTGGCACAATCAGCCCCAGCATTTT
>TRBJ2-2|NA|TRBV28|NA
CASSPRDRTTGELFF
TGTGCCAGCAGTCCCCGGGACCGCACTACCGGGGAGCTGTTTTTT
>TRBJ2-1|NA|TRBV5-1|TRBD1
CASSLARGQGDGNEQFF
TGCGCCAGCAGCTTGGCCCGGGGACAGGGGGATGGCAATGAGCAGTTCTTC
>TRBJ2-7|NA|TRBV6-6|NA
CASSYDGRGNEQYF
TGTGCCAGCAGTTACGATGGCAGGGGCAACGAGCAGTACTTC
>TRBJ1-1|NA|TRBV6-1|NA
CASSSRDGRLTEAFF
TGTGCCAGCAGCTCCCGGGACGGCCGACTAACTGAAGCTTTCTTT
>TRBJ2-7|NA|TRBV5-1|TRBD1
CASSRTGTGDYEQYF
TGCGCCAGCAGCCGCACCGGGACAGGCGACTACGAGCAGTACTTC
>TRBJ2-2|NA|TRBV7-9|TRBD2
CASSVSSSGKNTGELFF
TGTGCCAGCAGCGTAAGCTCAAGCGGGAAGAACACCGGGGAGCTGTTTTTT
>TRBJ2-7|NA|TRBV5-5|TRBD1
CASSRQGSYEQYF
TGTGCCAGCAGCCGACAGGGGTCCTACGAGCAGTACTTC
>TRBJ2-7|NA|TRBV5-1|NA
CASSSRDGQLRLDF
TGCGCCAGCAGCTCCAGGGACGGACAGCTACGATTGGACTTC
>TRBJ1-1|NA|TRBV5-4|TRBD1
CASSLRRGQNTEAFF
TGTGCCAGCAGCTTACGCAGGGGGCAGAACACTGAAGCTTTCTTT